This entry features one TCR beta chain sequence. Its antigen is not identified. V lost 6 bases, J lost 7 bases, and 8 bases stayed unmatched. CDR1 SNHLY and CDR2 FYNNEI come from the germline V gene. The CDR3 runs to 14 residues. These data belong to a study of chemoradiotherapy in HPV16-positive cancers. Repeated repertoire sampling spanned the course of chemoradiotherapy. The table came from immunoSEQ multiplex PCR; TCRdb's copy has only in-frame clones and leaves some out. This sample has roughly 28,000 clones, with about 91% found just once. General observations from the study: HPV-responsive T-cell expansion during chemoradiotherapy was linked to improved recurrence-free survival in HPV16-positive patients.

The chain combines TRBV2 with TRBJ1-2; 10 nucleotides line up with TRBD1. The receptor comes from a human donor with HPV-associated anogenital cancer. This specimen was blood, taken from a patient who underwent chemoradiotherapy. CDR3 nucleotide sequence: TGTGCCAGCAGGGATCCGGGACAGGGGCTTGGCTACACCTTC. Amino acids: CASRDPGQGLGYTF.